Following are 9 T cell receptor beta chains from one sample sequenced in a study of spatial heterogeneity in lung cancer. TCRdb called the 5' RACE reads again in MiXCR, with one record for every CDR3 protein. Of about 19,000 distinct CDR3 sequences in the sample, about a tenth were seen once. Specified time point: blood at routine non-recurrence follow-up after resection. Material: PBMCs, obtained at follow-up. These receptors all stem from a female donor with early-stage non-small cell lung cancer.

This clonotype occurred many times. The rearrangement links TRBV7-9 to TRBJ1-6; 7 nucleotides match TRBD1. The germline V gene encodes CDR1 SEHNR and CDR2 FQNEAQ (reference sequence). Germline trimming cut 2 bases from V and 6 bases from J; bases unmatched to any gene: 10. The CDR3 sequence is 17 residues long. CDR3 DNA: TGTGCCAGCAGCTTACCGGGACAGTCCGAGCCTAATTCACCCCTCCACTTT. Encoded protein: CASSLPGQSEPNSPLHF.

About this clonotype: A much larger clone differs from this one at a single base, so this may be a read error. Here the CDR3 omits its conserved ending phenylalanine or tryptophan, so a read error is the likely source. The J gene is TRBJ2-1, the V gene TRBV12-3 or TRBV12-4; 13 bases match TRBD2. This CDR3 contains 15 residues. The V gene end was trimmed by 5 bases and the J gene end by 6 bases; junction bases not matched to a gene: 4. CDR3 loop: CASSPGTSGANEQFY. Here the CDR3 DNA reads TGTGCCAGCAGTCCGGGGACTAGCGGGGCCAATGAGCAGTTCTAC.

This clonotype has a handful of counts. The chain uses TRBV12-5 and TRBJ2-1; D gene unclear. This CDR3 has 11 amino acids. Germline-derived CDR1 and CDR2 are LGHNT and FRNRAP. V was trimmed by 2 bases and J by 7 bases, leaving 3 bases between them. CDR3 loop: CASGLQNEQFF. The CDR3 DNA is TGTGCTAGTGGTTTGCAGAATGAGCAGTTCTTC.

This clonotype showed up just a few times. The gene calls are TRBV4-2 and TRBJ1-1; D is unclear. The CDR3 extends over 15 amino acids. The V gene lost 1 base and the J gene lost 1 base, with 10 bases spanning the gap. CDR1 is LGHNA, CDR2 YNFKEQ, per germline. The CDR3 sequence: CASSQVGQPNTEAFF. The CDR3 coding sequence is TGTGCCAGCAGCCAAGTCGGGCAGCCGAACACTGAAGCTTTCTTT.

This clonotype was seen ten or more times. The chain is built from TRBV7-2 and TRBJ2-5; possibly TRBD2 for D (5 bases). This CDR3 has 16 residues. Germline CDR1 is SGHTA and CDR2 is FQGNSA. V was shortened by 5 bases and J by 0 bases, with 16 bases between the two germline ends. The CDR3 DNA reads TGTGCCAGCAGCCCCAGAGGGTACCAGCACCAAGAGACCCAGTACTTC. This encodes CASSPRGYQHQETQYF.

This clonotype showed up many times. The V gene is TRBV6-6, the J gene TRBJ2-6, with D possibly TRBD2 on 5 matching bases. This CDR3 region has 15 residues. The V gene's germline CDR1 is MNHNY and CDR2 SVGAGI (reference sequence). V lost 7 bases to trimming and J lost 2 bases, with 12 bases between them. The CDR3: CASTLLGAGANVLTF. In DNA, the CDR3 is TGTGCCAGCACTTTACTGGGAGCTGGGGCCAACGTCCTGACTTTC.

This clonotype came up many times. The chain combines TRBV7-3 with TRBJ1-1; D remains unclear. CDR3 length: 14 residues. The V and J ends lost 5 bases and 0 bases respectively, with 10 bases between them. Germline-derived CDR1 and CDR2 are SGHTA and FQGTGA. The CDR3 DNA is TGTGCCAGCAGCCCAGGAGGTATGAACACTGAAGCTTTCTTT. Its protein is CASSPGGMNTEAFF. Full variable domain (remainder filled in from reference TRBV7-3 and TRBJ1-1): GAGVSQTPSNKVTEKGKYVELRCDPISGHTALYWYRQSLGQGPEFLIYFQGTGAADDSGLPNDRFFAVRPEGSVSTLKIQRTERGDSAVYLCASSPGGMNTEAFFGQGTRLTVV.

This clonotype has ten or more counts. The V gene is TRBV30, the J gene TRBJ1-6, with no clear D. CDR3 size: 12 residues. V shed 0 bases and J shed 11 bases, with 8 bases lying between them. Germline lookup yields CDR1 GTSNPN and CDR2 SVGIG (reference sequence). The CDR3 DNA reads TGTGCCTGGAGTGTACCCGGGACACCCCTCCACTTT. The encoded protein is CAWSVPGTPLHF.

This clonotype was picked up many times. The chain uses TRBV14 and TRBJ1-5; D might be TRBD1 (6 bases). Trimming cost V 4 bases and J 9 bases, with 16 bases left between them. The germline V gene has CDR1 SGHDN and CDR2 FVKESK. The CDR3 consists of 14 residues. The CDR3 loop is CASSPTGISSPQHF. CDR3 sequence (DNA): TGTGCCAGCAGCCCGACAGGAATTTCGTCGCCCCAGCATTTT.